This T cell receptor beta chain was found in a study of tumor-infiltrating lymphocytes in primary liver carcinoma. Total RNA (around 500 ng) served as template for TCR beta cDNA synthesis primed by a constant-region primer. It was through three nested multiplex PCR rounds of slightly modified ARM-PCR that TCR beta libraries arose. With TRBV1-TRBV30 forward primers and a C-beta reverse primer, the first two PCR rounds were run for approximately 10 cycles each. TCRdb fed the multiplex PCR reads into MiXCR, producing one record per CDR3 protein. This sample yields 90,000 to 150,000 distinct CDR3 sequences, of which around 70% are seen a single time; around 8.1% belongs to the top ten. Overall study results and limits: Tumor-adjacent and tumor-blood pairs showed less overlap than tumor region pairs.

This clonotype came up many times. As yet, its antigen is unknown. Germline CDR1 and CDR2: SQVTM and ANQGSEA. This CDR3 is 16 amino acids long. V shed 6 bases and J shed 2 bases, with 22 bases lying between them. Co-extraction of RNA and DNA was performed on about 18-30 mg of unsorted bulk tissue. By surgical resection, the patients were treated for their primary liver carcinoma. Chronic HBV infection affected patients, none of whom had received treatment. The V and J genes are TRBV29-1 and TRBJ2-5, with D perhaps assigned TRBD1 or TRBD2 (5 bases each). The source of this sequence is a woman aged 60-75 years with primary liver carcinoma and hepatitis B virus infection. Sequences were obtained from tumor-adjacent normal liver tissue. DNA for the CDR3: TGCAGCGTCAATAATCCGAGGAGCGGACATCAAGAGACCCAGTACTTC. The encoded protein is CSVNNPRSGHQETQYF.